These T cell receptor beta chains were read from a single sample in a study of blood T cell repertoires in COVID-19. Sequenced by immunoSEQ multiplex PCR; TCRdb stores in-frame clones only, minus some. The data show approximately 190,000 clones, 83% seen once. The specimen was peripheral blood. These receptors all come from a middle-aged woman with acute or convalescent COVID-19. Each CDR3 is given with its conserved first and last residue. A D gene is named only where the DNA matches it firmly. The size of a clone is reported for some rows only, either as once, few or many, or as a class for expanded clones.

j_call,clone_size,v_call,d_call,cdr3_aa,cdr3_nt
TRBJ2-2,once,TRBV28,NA,CASSLPTGTFPGELFF,TGTGCCAGCAGCTTACCGACCGGGACTTTCCCCGGGGAGCTGTTTTTT
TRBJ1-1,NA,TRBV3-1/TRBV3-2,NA,CASSQPGQNTEAFF,TGTGCCAGCAGCCAACCGGGACAGAACACTGAAGCTTTCTTT
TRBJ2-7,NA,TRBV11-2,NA,CASTTDTREQYF,TGTGCCAGCACTACCGACACGAGAGAGCAGTACTTC
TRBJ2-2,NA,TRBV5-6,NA,CASSPPMAANTGELFF,TGTGCCAGCAGCCCGCCCATGGCGGCGAACACCGGGGAGCTGTTTTTT
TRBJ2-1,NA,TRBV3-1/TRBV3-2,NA,CASSLRGGPGGNEQFF,TGTGCCAGCAGCCTCCGGGGCGGGCCTGGGGGGAATGAGCAGTTCTTC
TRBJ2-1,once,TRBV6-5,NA,CASSYQDFVGQFF,TGTGCCAGCAGTTACCAGGACTTCGTGGGGCAGTTCTTC
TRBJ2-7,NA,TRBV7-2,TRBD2,CASSLKAGGTYEQYF,TGTGCCAGCAGCTTAAAAGCGGGGGGGACCTACGAGCAGTACTTC
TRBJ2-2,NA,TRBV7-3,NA,CASRTGIGAGELFF,TGTGCCAGCAGGACGGGGATTGGGGCCGGGGAGCTGTTTTTT
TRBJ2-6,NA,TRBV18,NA,CASLGSLYSGANVLTF,TGTGCCAGCTTGGGCAGCCTCTACTCTGGGGCCAACGTCCTGACTTTC
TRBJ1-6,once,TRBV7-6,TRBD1,CASSSGGNSPLHF,TGTGCCAGCAGCTCAGGGGGGAATTCACCCCTCCACTTT
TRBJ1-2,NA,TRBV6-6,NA,CASSYMGPGDYGYTF,TGTGCCAGCAGTTACATGGGCCCGGGGGACTATGGCTACACCTTC
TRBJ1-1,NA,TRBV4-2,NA,CASSQAAGAVDTEAFF,TGTGCCAGCAGCCAAGCAGCAGGGGCGGTGGACACTGAAGCTTTCTTT
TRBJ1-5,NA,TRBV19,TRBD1,CASSTDREYQPQHF,TGTGCCAGTAGTACCGACAGGGAATACCAGCCCCAGCATTTT
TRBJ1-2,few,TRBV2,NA,CASSEIWQGNGYTF,TGTGCCAGCAGTGAAATCTGGCAGGGAAATGGCTACACCTTC
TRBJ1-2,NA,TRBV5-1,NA,CASQGQGYYGYTF,TGCGCCAGCCAAGGGCAGGGGTACTATGGCTACACCTTC
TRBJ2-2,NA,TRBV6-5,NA,CASRPRGQNTGELFF,TGTGCCAGCAGGCCAAGGGGACAGAACACCGGGGAGCTGTTTTTT
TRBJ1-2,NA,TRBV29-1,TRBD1,CSVGQAPSRDYTF,TGCAGCGTGGGACAGGCCCCTAGTCGAGACTACACCTTC